This TCR beta chain was recorded in a study of T cells after yellow fever vaccination. Study results and limitations: Shared CD4/CD8 clonotypes were a small share, likely from convergent recombination.

CDR1 and CDR2 (germline): SNHLY, FYNNEI. Trimming took off 8 bases at V and 7 bases at J, with 12 bases between the two ends. The CDR3 is 11 amino acids. TCRdb reprocessed the 5' RACE reads via MiXCR and lists one record per CDR3 protein. The sample lists about 5,800 distinct CDR3 sequences, roughly 6.5% seen once, with 55% to 75% in the top ten. This clonotype has at least ten counts. The source of this sequence is a man in his late teens or twenties who received the YFV17D yellow fever vaccine. J is TRBJ2-7 and V is TRBV2; D gene unclear. The sample was PBMCs, either bulk or a sorted T-cell subset (CD4+, CD8+, memory, or dextramer-sorted; not recorded which), taken roughly 15 days after the first yellow fever vaccination. The CDR3 DNA sequence: TGTGCCAGCCGTGTAGGAAGGGAGCAGTACTTC. This translates into CASRVGREQYF.